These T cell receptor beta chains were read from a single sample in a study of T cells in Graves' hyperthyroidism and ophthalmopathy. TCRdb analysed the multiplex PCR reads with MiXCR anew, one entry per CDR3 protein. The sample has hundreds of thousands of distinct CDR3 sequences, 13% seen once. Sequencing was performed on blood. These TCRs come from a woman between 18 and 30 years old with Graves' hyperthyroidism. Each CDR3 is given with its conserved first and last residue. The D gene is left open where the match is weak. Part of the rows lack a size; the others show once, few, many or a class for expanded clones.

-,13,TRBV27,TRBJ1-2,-,CASTQAGTYGYTF,TGTGCCAGCACCCAGGCAGGTACCTATGGCTACACCTTC
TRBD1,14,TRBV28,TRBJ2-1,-,CASSYRGADNAQFF,TGTGCCAGCAGTTACAGGGGGGCCGACAATGCGCAGTTCTTC
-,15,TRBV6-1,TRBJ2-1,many,CASSPTPTTYNEQFF,TGTGCCAGCAGTCCCACTCCGACTACTTACAATGAGCAGTTCTTC
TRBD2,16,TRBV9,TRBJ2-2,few,CASSVRLASFTGELFF,TGTGCCAGCAGCGTTAGACTAGCGAGTTTCACCGGGGAGCTGTTTTTT
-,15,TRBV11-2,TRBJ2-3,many,CASRSEGTAAVTQYF,TGTGCCAGCAGAAGCGAGGGAACAGCCGCAGTTACGCAGTATTTT
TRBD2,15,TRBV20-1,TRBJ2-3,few,CSATNSGGASDTQYF,TGCAGTGCTACTAATAGCGGGGGGGCATCAGATACGCAGTATTTT
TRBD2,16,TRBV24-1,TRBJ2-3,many,CATSALGREGTDTQYF,TGTGCCACCAGTGCCCTAGGGCGGGAGGGCACAGATACGCAGTATTTT
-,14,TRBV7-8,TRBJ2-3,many,CASSPRRGTDTQYF,TGTGCCAGCAGCCCGAGAAGGGGCACAGATACGCAGTATTTT
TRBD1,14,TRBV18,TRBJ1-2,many,CASSPGQGIYGYTF,TGTGCCAGCTCCCCAGGACAGGGGATCTATGGCTACACCTTC
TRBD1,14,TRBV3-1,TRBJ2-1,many,CASSSGGRGNEQFF,TGTGCCAGCAGTTCAGGGGGCCGGGGTAATGAGCAGTTCTTC
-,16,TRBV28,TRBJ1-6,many,CASRSPHGVTNSPLHF,TGTGCCAGCAGGTCCCCGCACGGGGTAACGAATTCACCCCTCCACTTT
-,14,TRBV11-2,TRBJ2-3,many,CASSTLGLTDTQYF,TGTGCCAGCAGCACCCTTGGGCTCACAGATACGCAGTATTTT
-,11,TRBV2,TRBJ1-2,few,CASRSDYGYTF,TGTGCCAGCAGGTCTGACTATGGCTACACCTTC
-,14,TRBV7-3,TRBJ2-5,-,CASSLILREETQYF,TGTGCCAGCAGCTTAATCCTCCGGGAAGAGACCCAGTACTTC
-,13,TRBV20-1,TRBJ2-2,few,CSARQPTTGELFF,TGCAGTGCCAGACAACCAACCACCGGGGAGCTGTTTTTT
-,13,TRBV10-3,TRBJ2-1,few,CAISFTGYNEQFF,TGTGCCATCAGCTTTACAGGTTACAATGAGCAGTTCTTC
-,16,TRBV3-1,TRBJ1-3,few,CASSLRGGSERNTIYF,TGTGCCAGCAGCCTCCGGGGGGGGTCAGAAAGAAACACCATATATTTT
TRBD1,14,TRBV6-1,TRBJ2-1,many,CASITGQGVNEQFF,TGTGCCAGCATAACGGGACAGGGGGTAAATGAGCAGTTCTTC
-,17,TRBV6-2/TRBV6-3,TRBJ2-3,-,CASSLGGGPQRPDTQYF,TGTGCCAGCAGTTTAGGGGGTGGCCCCCAGCGCCCAGATACGCAGTATTTT